This T cell receptor (beta chain) was recovered during a study of beta chain features in type 1 diabetes. Trimming pared 4 bases from V and 16 bases from J, leaving 17 bases between. The CDR3 length is 12 residues. Germline CDR1 is MDHEN and CDR2 is SYDVKM. This clone has a single count. The antigen is undetermined. Reverse transcribing all isolated RNA meant expressed TCRB transcripts were sequenced. Sequenced by immunoSEQ multiplex PCR; TCRdb stores in-frame clones only, minus some. The sample holds 45,000 to 60,000 clones, about 48% seen once. Whole-study findings and limits: All four CD4+ subsets of Type 1 diabetes patients contained TCRB CDR3s that were moderately but significantly shorter. More deletions and fewer insertions at VDJ junctions were found in patients with type 1 diabetes. cDNA-based sequencing might over-represent cells highly expressing TCR.

Purity above 98% was achieved in all sorted populations. The chain uses TRBV28 and TRBJ2-4; D may be TRBD2 (6 bases). The receptor was isolated from a man younger than 40 with type 1 diabetes. The specimen sequenced was stem cell memory CD4+ T cells from blood. For the CDR3, the DNA is TGTGCCAGCAGTTACCGGGACTCCGGCCATTACTTC. Encoded protein: CASSYRDSGHYF. The full variable domain, its missing parts supplied by reference TRBV28 and TRBJ2-4, is DVKVTQSSRYLVKRTGEKVFLECVQDMDHENMFWYRQDPGLGLRLIYFSYDVKMKEKGDIPEGYSVSREKKERFSLILESASTNQTSMYLCASSYRDSGHYFGAGTRLSVL.